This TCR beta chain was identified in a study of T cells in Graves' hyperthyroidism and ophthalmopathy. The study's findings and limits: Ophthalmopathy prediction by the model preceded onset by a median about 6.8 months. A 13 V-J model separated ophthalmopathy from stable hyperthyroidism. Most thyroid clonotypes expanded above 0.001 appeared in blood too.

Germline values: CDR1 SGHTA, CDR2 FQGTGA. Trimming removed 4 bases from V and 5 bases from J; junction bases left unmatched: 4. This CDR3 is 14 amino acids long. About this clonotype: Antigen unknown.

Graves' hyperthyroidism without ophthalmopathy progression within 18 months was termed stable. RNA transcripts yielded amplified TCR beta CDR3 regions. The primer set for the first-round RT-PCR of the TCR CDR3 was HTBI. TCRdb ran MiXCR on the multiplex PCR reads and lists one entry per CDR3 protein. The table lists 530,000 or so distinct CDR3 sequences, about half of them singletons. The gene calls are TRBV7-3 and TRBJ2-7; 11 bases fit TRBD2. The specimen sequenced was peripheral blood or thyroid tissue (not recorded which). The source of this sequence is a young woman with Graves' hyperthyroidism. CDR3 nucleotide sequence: TGTGCCAGCAGCTCCGCGGGACTAGCGGACGAGCAGTACTTC. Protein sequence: CASSSAGLADEQYF.